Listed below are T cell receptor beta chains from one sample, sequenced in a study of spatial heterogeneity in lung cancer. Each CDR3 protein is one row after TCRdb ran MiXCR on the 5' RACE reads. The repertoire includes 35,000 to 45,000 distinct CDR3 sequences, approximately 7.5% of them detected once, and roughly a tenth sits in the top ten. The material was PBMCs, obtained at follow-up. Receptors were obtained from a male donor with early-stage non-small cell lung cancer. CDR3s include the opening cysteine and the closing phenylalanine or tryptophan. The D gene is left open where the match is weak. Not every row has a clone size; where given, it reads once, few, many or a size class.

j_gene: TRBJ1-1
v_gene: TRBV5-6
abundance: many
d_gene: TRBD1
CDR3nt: TGTGCCAGCAGCTTGGGGCCGGGACAGGGTGGAACTGAAGCTTTCTTT
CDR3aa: CASSLGPGQGGTEAFF

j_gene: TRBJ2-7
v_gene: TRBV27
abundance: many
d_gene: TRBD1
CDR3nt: TGTGCCAGCAGTCCCGACAGGGGGCGTTCCGAGCAGTACTTC
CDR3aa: CASSPDRGRSEQYF

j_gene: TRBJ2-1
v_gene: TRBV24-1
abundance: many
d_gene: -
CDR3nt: TGTGCCACCAGTGATTTCGGGCAGGGAAGTAACAATGAGCAGTTCTTC
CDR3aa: CATSDFGQGSNNEQFF

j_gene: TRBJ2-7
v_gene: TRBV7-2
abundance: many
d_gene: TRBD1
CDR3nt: TGTGCCAGCAGCGCGGGACAGGGGAGGGGGTACGAGCAGTACTTC
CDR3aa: CASSAGQGRGYEQYF

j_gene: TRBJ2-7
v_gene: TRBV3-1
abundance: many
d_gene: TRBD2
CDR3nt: TGTGCCAGCAGCCAAGACGGGAGGGGTAGCCCTAAAAATCGAGAGCAGTACTTC
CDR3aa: CASSQDGRGSPKNREQYF

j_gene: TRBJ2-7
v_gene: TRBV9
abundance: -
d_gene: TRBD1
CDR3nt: TGTGTCAGCAGCACAGGGACAGGGACCTACGAGCAGTACTTC
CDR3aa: CVSSTGTGTYEQYF

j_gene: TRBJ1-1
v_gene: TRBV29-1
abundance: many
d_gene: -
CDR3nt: TGCAGCGTCTCGGGGCAGGGGTCTGAAGCTTTCTTT
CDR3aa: CSVSGQGSEAFF

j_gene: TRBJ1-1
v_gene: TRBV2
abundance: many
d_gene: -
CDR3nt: TGTGCCAGCAGTGTGGAAACAGGCGAAATGAACACTGAAGCTTTCTTT
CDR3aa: CASSVETGEMNTEAFF

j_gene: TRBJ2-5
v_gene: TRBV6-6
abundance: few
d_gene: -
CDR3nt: TGTGCCAGCACCGAAACAGGGTCCCAAGAGACCCAGTACTTC
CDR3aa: CASTETGSQETQYF

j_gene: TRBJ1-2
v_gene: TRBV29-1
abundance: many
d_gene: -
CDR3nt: TGCAGCGTTGAGTCAAGTCAGGGGCTCTATGGCTACACCTTC
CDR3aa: CSVESSQGLYGYTF

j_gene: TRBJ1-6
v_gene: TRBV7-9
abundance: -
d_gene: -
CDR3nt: TGTGCCAGCAGCCCGCAGGGGAAGGGTTCACCCCTCCACTTT
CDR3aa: CASSPQGKGSPLHF

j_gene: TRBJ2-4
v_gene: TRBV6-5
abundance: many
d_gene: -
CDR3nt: TGTGCCAGCACTGAATCGTGGGGGCATCAAGCCAAAAACATTCAGTACTTC
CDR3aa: CASTESWGHQAKNIQYF

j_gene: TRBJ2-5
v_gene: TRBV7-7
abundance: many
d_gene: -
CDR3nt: TGTGCTAGCAGCCCCAGGCGGGATGGGGGGACCCAGTACTTC
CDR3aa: CASSPRRDGGTQYF

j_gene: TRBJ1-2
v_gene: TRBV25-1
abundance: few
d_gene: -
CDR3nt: TGTGCCAGCAGAATGTCGGGGGGCGATGGCTACACCTTC
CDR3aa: CASRMSGGDGYTF

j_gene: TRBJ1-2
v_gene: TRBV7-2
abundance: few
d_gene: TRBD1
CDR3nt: TGTGCCAGCAGCTTAGGACAGGGAGGCTATGGCTACACCTTC
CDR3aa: CASSLGQGGYGYTF

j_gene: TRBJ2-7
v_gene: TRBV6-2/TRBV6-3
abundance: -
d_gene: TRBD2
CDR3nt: TGTGCCAGCACCCAGGCTAGCGGGGGCTCCTACGAGCAGTACTTC
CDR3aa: CASTQASGGSYEQYF

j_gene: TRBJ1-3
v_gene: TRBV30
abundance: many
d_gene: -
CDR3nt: TGTGCCTGGAGTGTAAGCTCCGGGAAGGGAAACACCATATATTTT
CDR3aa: CAWSVSSGKGNTIYF

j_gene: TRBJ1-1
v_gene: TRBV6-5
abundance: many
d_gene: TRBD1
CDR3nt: TGTGCCAGCAGTTACTCCGGGACAGGGGGCTTGAACACTGAAGCTTTCTTT
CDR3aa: CASSYSGTGGLNTEAFF

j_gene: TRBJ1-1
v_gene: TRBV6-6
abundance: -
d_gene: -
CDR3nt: TGTGCCAGCAGTTACTCGCGATTAACGGCAAACACTGAAGCTTTCTTT
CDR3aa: CASSYSRLTANTEAFF

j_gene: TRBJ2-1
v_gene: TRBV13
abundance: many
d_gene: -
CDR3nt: TGTGCCAGCAGCTTAGGCCGAAACAATGAGCAGTTCTTC
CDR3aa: CASSLGRNNEQFF

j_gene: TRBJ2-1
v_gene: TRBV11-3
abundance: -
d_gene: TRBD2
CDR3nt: TGTGCCAGCAGCCGGGGGGGCTCTCACAATGAGCAGTTCTTC
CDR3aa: CASSRGGSHNEQFF

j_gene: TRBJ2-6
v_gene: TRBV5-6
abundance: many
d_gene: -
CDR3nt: TGTGCCAGCAGCTTAGTCGGGGGGCCCATTCTATTCTCTGGGGCCAACGTCCTGACTTTC
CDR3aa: CASSLVGGPILFSGANVLTF

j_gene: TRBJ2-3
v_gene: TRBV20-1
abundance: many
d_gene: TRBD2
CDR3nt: TGCAGTGCTAGAGATTTAACTAGCGGGGGGCCTATAGATACGCAGTATTTT
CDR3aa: CSARDLTSGGPIDTQYF

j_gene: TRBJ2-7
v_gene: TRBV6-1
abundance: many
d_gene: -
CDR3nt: TGTGCCAGCAGTGAAGTTTTTCAGGGCGAGCAGTACTTC
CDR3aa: CASSEVFQGEQYF

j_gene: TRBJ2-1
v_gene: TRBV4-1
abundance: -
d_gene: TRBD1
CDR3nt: TGCGCCAGCAGCCAAGAGGACAGGGTCATGGATGAGCAGTTCTTC
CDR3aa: CASSQEDRVMDEQFF

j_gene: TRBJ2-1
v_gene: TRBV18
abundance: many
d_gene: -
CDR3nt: TGTGCCAGCTCCGCTTTAGCAGAGAACAATGAGCAGTTCTTC
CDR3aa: CASSALAENNEQFF

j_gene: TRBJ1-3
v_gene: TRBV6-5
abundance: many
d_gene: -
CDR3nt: TGTGCCAGCAGTTACTCGAGGGACGGGGCATTGGGCGGAAACACCATATATTTT
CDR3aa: CASSYSRDGALGGNTIYF

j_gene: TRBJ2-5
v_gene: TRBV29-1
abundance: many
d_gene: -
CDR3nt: TGCAGCGTTGGGGAGTGGGAGACCCAGTACTTC
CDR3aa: CSVGEWETQYF

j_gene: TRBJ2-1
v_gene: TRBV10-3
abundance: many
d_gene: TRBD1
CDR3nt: TGTGCCACATCCGGGACAGGGGGCTATGAGCAGTTCTTC
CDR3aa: CATSGTGGYEQFF

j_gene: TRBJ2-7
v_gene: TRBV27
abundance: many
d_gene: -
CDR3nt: TGTGCCAGCAGTTACGGCGATGTACGGCCTGGCGAGCAGTACTTC
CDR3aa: CASSYGDVRPGEQYF

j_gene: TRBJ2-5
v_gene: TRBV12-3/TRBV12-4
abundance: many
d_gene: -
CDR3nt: TGTGCCAGCAGTTCCGGAGGGGGCGTAGAGACCCAGTACTTC
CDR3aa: CASSSGGGVETQYF

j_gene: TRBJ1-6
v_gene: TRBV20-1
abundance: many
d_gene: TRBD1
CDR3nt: TGCAGTGCTTCCTCACCGGGACAGGGGAGTGGTTCACCCCTCCACTTT
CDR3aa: CSASSPGQGSGSPLHF

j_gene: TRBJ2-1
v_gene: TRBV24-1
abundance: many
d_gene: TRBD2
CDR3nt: TGTGCCACCAGTGATTCTGGACTAGGTGAGGATGAGCAGTTCTTC
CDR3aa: CATSDSGLGEDEQFF

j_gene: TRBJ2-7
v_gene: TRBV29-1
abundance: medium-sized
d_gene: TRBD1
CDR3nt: TGCAGCGTTTTTACCGGGACAGGGAACGAGCAGTACTTC
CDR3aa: CSVFTGTGNEQYF

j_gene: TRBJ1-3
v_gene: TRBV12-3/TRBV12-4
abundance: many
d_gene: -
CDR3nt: TGTGCCAGCAGTCTCAACGGAAACACCATATATTTT
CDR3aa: CASSLNGNTIYF

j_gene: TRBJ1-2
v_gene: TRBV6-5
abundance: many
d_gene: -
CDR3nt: TGTGCCAGCAGTTTCACAGGGTTGGATGGCTACACCTTC
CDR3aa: CASSFTGLDGYTF

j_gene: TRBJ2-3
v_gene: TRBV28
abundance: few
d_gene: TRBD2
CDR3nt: TGTGCCAGCAGCCGGACTAGCGGGGGGGGATACACAGATACGCAGTATTTT
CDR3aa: CASSRTSGGGYTDTQYF

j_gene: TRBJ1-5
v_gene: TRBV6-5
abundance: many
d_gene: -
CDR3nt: TGTGCCAGCAGTTACGGCAGAATAGGACAGCCCCAGCATTTT
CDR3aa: CASSYGRIGQPQHF

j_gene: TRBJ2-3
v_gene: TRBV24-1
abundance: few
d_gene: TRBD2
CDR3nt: TGTGCCACCAGTGACCCCCCCGGGACTAGGGGCGGAAATACGCAGTATTTT
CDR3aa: CATSDPPGTRGGNTQYF

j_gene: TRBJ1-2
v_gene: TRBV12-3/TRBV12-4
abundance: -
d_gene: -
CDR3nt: TGTGCTACCAGCAGTTCCCGGCAGGGCGGCTATGGCTACACCTTC
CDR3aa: CATSSSRQGGYGYTF

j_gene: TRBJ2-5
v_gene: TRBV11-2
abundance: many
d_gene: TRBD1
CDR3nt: TGTGCCAGCGGACGACAGGGCGGAGAGACCCAGTACTTC
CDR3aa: CASGRQGGETQYF

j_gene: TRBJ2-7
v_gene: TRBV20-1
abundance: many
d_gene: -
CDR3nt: TGCAGTGCTAGGGAAGGGTCCTACGAGCAGTACTTC
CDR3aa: CSAREGSYEQYF

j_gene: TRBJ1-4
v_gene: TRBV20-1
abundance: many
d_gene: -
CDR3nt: TGCAGTGCTAGAGATTCGCGCGGAACCAACGAAAAACTGTTTTTT
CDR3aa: CSARDSRGTNEKLFF

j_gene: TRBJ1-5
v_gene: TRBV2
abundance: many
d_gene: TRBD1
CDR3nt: TGTGCCAGCAGTGAGATGGGACAGGGACTAAATCAGCCCCAGCATTTT
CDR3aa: CASSEMGQGLNQPQHF

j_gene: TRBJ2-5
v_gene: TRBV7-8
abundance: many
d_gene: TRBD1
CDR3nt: TGTGCCAGCAGCTTAGTAGACAGGGGGGATACCCAGTACTTC
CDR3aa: CASSLVDRGDTQYF

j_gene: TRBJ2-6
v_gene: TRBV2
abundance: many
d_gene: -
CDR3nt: TGTGCCAGCAGTAGTTCGTTGACCGGGGCCAACGTCCTGACTTTC
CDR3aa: CASSSSLTGANVLTF

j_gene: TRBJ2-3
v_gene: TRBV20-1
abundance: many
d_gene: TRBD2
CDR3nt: TGCAGTGCTGCTCCGGGGGGGGCCGTGACAGATACGCAGTATTTT
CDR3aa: CSAAPGGAVTDTQYF

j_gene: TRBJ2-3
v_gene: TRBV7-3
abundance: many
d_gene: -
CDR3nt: TGTGCCAGCAGCCCAGGGAACACAGATACGCAGTATTTT
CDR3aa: CASSPGNTDTQYF

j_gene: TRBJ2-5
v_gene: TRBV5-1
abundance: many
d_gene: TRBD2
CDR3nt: TGCGCCAGCAGCTCGGGACTAGCCCAAGAGACCCAGTACTTC
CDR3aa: CASSSGLAQETQYF

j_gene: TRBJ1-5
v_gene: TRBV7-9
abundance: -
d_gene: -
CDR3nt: TGTGCCAGCAGCTCCGGGGAGGGTCAGCCCCAGCATTTT
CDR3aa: CASSSGEGQPQHF

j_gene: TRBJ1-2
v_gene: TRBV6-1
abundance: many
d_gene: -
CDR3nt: TGTGCCAGCAGTGAACAAACAAACTATGGCTACACCTTC
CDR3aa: CASSEQTNYGYTF

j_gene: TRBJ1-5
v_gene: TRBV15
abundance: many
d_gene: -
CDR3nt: TGTGCCACCAGGGGGGGAGATAGCAATCAGCCCCAGCATTTT
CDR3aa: CATRGGDSNQPQHF

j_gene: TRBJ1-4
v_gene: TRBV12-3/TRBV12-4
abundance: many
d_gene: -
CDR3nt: TGTGCCAGCAGGCAGGGGAATAATGAAAAACTGTTTTTT
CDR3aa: CASRQGNNEKLFF

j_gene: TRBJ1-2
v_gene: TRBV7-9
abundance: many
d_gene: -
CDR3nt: TGTGCCAGCAGCTTAGGTGCAGGTCCTAACTATGGCTACACCTTC
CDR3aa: CASSLGAGPNYGYTF

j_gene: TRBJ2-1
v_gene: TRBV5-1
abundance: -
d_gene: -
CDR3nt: TGCGCCAGCAGCTTACTAGACAGCCGCTCCTACAATGAGCAGTTCTTC
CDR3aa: CASSLLDSRSYNEQFF

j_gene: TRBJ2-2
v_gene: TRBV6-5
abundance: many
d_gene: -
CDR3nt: TGTGCCAGCAGTTACTCCCCGGAGGGGCTTTCGGCCGGGGAGCTGTTTTTT
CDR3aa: CASSYSPEGLSAGELFF

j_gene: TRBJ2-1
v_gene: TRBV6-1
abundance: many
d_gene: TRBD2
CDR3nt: TGTGCCAGCAGTTCTCTAGCGGGGGCTTGGAATGAGCAGTTCTTC
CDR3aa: CASSSLAGAWNEQFF